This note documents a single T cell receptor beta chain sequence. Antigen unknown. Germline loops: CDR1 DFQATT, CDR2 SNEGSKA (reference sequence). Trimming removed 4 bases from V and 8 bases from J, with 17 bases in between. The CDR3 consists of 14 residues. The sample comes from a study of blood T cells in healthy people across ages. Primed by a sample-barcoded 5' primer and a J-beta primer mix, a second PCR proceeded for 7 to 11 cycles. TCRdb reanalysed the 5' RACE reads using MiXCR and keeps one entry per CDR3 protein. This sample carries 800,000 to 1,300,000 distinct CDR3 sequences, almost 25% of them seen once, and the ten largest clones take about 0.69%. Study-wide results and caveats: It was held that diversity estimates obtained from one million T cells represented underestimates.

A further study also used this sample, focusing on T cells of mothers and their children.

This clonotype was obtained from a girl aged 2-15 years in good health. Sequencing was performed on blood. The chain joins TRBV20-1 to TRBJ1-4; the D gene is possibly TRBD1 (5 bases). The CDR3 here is CSATNLREREKLFF. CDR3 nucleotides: TGCAGTGCTACGAACCTCAGGGAACGAGAAAAACTGTTTTTT.